Listed below are T cell receptor beta chains from one sample, sequenced in a study of T cell responses to AZD1222 COVID-19 vaccine. Some clones are missing from TCRdb's copy, which holds only in-frame ones; the method was immunoSEQ multiplex PCR. Found here are 130,000 to 150,000 clones, 75% to 90% of them singletons; the top ten hold approximately 1.5%. Sequences were derived from peripheral blood, sampled on day 0 of AZD1222 vaccination. The receptors here all came from an adult in good health. Each CDR3 is given with its conserved first and last residue. A D gene is named only where the DNA matches it firmly. Expanded clones get a size class; other rows say once, few or many, or leave the size out.

v_call: TRBV5-4
d_call: TRBD1
clone_size: .
j_call: TRBJ2-1
cdr3_aa: CASSLGGTGAYNEQFF
cdr3_nt: TGTGCCAGCAGCTTGGGCGGGACAGGGGCCTACAATGAGCAGTTCTTC

v_call: TRBV27
d_call: .
clone_size: .
j_call: TRBJ2-7
cdr3_aa: CASSFYWGQGEPYEQYF
cdr3_nt: TGTGCCAGCAGTTTCTATTGGGGGCAGGGCGAACCTTACGAGCAGTACTTC

v_call: TRBV5-4
d_call: TRBD2
clone_size: .
j_call: TRBJ2-3
cdr3_aa: CASRTRGGTDTQYF
cdr3_nt: TGTGCCAGCAGGACGCGGGGGGGCACAGATACGCAGTATTTT

v_call: TRBV24-1
d_call: TRBD2
clone_size: .
j_call: TRBJ2-1
cdr3_aa: CATSGPTFSGRGKNEQFF
cdr3_nt: TGTGCCACCAGTGGACCCACCTTTAGCGGGAGAGGGAAAAATGAGCAGTTCTTC

v_call: TRBV28
d_call: TRBD1
clone_size: .
j_call: TRBJ1-1
cdr3_aa: CASSHGQGWVGAFF
cdr3_nt: TGTGCCAGCAGTCACGGACAGGGGTGGGTTGGGGCTTTCTTT

v_call: TRBV2
d_call: .
clone_size: .
j_call: TRBJ1-5
cdr3_aa: CASSETSQTGQPQHF
cdr3_nt: TGTGCCAGCAGTGAAACTTCTCAAACGGGTCAGCCCCAGCATTTT

v_call: TRBV12-3/TRBV12-4
d_call: .
clone_size: .
j_call: TRBJ1-1
cdr3_aa: CAICTGHTEAFF
cdr3_nt: TGTGCCATCTGCACAGGGCACACTGAAGCTTTCTTT

v_call: TRBV6-5
d_call: TRBD1
clone_size: .
j_call: TRBJ2-1
cdr3_aa: CASSYLQGARGEQFF
cdr3_nt: TGTGCCAGCAGTTACTTACAGGGGGCTCGGGGTGAGCAGTTCTTC

v_call: TRBV18
d_call: .
clone_size: .
j_call: TRBJ1-5
cdr3_aa: CASSPGRGNQPQHF
cdr3_nt: TGTGCCAGCTCCCCCGGGAGGGGCAATCAGCCCCAGCATTTT

v_call: TRBV7-9
d_call: TRBD2
clone_size: few
j_call: TRBJ2-2
cdr3_aa: CASSLAGLAGPGELFF
cdr3_nt: TGTGCCAGCAGCTTAGCGGGACTAGCAGGTCCCGGGGAGCTGTTTTTT

v_call: TRBV7-2
d_call: .
clone_size: .
j_call: TRBJ1-1
cdr3_aa: CASNRPSRNTEAFF
cdr3_nt: TGTGCCAGCAACCGACCCTCAAGAAACACTGAAGCTTTCTTT

v_call: TRBV6-5
d_call: .
clone_size: .
j_call: TRBJ2-7
cdr3_aa: CASRETIPHEQYF
cdr3_nt: TGTGCCAGCAGAGAGACGATCCCCCACGAGCAGTACTTC

v_call: TRBV7-2
d_call: TRBD1
clone_size: .
j_call: TRBJ1-2
cdr3_aa: CASSLGRGKGYTF
cdr3_nt: TGTGCCAGCAGCTTAGGCAGGGGGAAAGGCTACACCTTC

v_call: TRBV6-5
d_call: TRBD1
clone_size: .
j_call: TRBJ1-6
cdr3_aa: CASSTDRPPSSPLHF
cdr3_nt: TGTGCCAGCAGTACGGACAGGCCACCTAGTTCACCCCTCCACTTT

v_call: TRBV28
d_call: .
clone_size: .
j_call: TRBJ1-2
cdr3_aa: CATFEGGVANYGYTF
cdr3_nt: TGTGCCACCTTTGAAGGGGGGGTGGCTAACTATGGCTACACCTTC

v_call: TRBV7-2
d_call: TRBD1
clone_size: .
j_call: TRBJ1-6
cdr3_aa: CASSSVGQGNSPLHF
cdr3_nt: TGTGCCAGCAGCTCAGTCGGACAGGGTAACTCACCCCTCCACTTT

v_call: TRBV19
d_call: .
clone_size: .
j_call: TRBJ1-5
cdr3_aa: CASNWDGNQPQHF
cdr3_nt: TGTGCCAGTAATTGGGACGGCAATCAGCCCCAGCATTTT

v_call: TRBV3-1/TRBV3-2
d_call: .
clone_size: .
j_call: TRBJ1-2
cdr3_aa: CASSQGQISNYGYTF
cdr3_nt: TGTGCCAGCAGCCAAGGCCAGATCTCTAACTATGGCTACACCTTC

v_call: TRBV24-1
d_call: .
clone_size: .
j_call: TRBJ1-4
cdr3_aa: CATTRKLFF
cdr3_nt: TGTGCCACCACTAGAAAACTGTTTTTT

v_call: TRBV11-1
d_call: .
clone_size: .
j_call: TRBJ2-2
cdr3_aa: CASSSHRFTGELFF
cdr3_nt: TGTGCCAGCAGCTCACACAGATTCACCGGGGAGCTGTTTTTT

v_call: TRBV27
d_call: .
clone_size: .
j_call: TRBJ1-2
cdr3_aa: CASSFRDRSGGYTF
cdr3_nt: TGTGCCAGCAGTTTCAGAGACCGCTCCGGTGGCTACACCTTC

v_call: TRBV2
d_call: .
clone_size: .
j_call: TRBJ2-1
cdr3_aa: CASSETSSQRDEQFF
cdr3_nt: TGTGCCAGCAGTGAAACTAGCTCCCAGAGGGATGAGCAGTTCTTC

v_call: TRBV19
d_call: TRBD2
clone_size: .
j_call: TRBJ2-7
cdr3_aa: CASSIYTSGSPYEQYF
cdr3_nt: TGTGCCAGTAGTATTTATACTAGCGGTTCTCCCTACGAGCAGTACTTC

v_call: TRBV27
d_call: .
clone_size: .
j_call: TRBJ2-7
cdr3_aa: CASSEGEEQYF
cdr3_nt: TGTGCCAGCAGCGAGGGTGAAGAGCAGTACTTC

v_call: TRBV6-2/TRBV6-3
d_call: .
clone_size: few
j_call: TRBJ2-7
cdr3_aa: CASSPQRTLPLEQYF
cdr3_nt: TGTGCCAGCAGTCCCCAGAGGACCCTTCCACTTGAGCAGTACTTC

v_call: TRBV5-1
d_call: TRBD1
clone_size: few
j_call: TRBJ1-5
cdr3_aa: CASSLEGGQGAALYSNQPQHF
cdr3_nt: TGCGCCAGCAGCTTGGAAGGGGGACAGGGGGCGGCCCTGTATAGCAATCAGCCCCAGCATTTT

v_call: TRBV21-1
d_call: .
clone_size: .
j_call: TRBJ2-2
cdr3_aa: CARGQKFTGELFF
cdr3_nt: TGTGCCCGCGGGCAGAAGTTCACCGGGGAGCTGTTTTTT

v_call: TRBV19
d_call: .
clone_size: few
j_call: TRBJ1-1
cdr3_aa: CASSGRGTMNTEAFF
cdr3_nt: TGTGCCAGTAGCGGACGGGGCACCATGAACACTGAAGCTTTCTTT

v_call: TRBV10-3
d_call: .
clone_size: .
j_call: TRBJ2-6
cdr3_aa: CAISAGAGANVLTF
cdr3_nt: TGTGCCATCAGTGCGGGGGCTGGGGCCAACGTCCTGACTTTC

v_call: TRBV9
d_call: .
clone_size: .
j_call: TRBJ1-2
cdr3_aa: CASGGALGYTF
cdr3_nt: TGTGCCAGCGGGGGGGCGCTTGGCTACACCTTC

v_call: TRBV4-1
d_call: .
clone_size: .
j_call: TRBJ1-1
cdr3_aa: CASSQEGRSEAFF
cdr3_nt: TGCGCCAGCAGCCAAGAGGGCAGATCTGAAGCTTTCTTT

v_call: TRBV25-1
d_call: .
clone_size: .
j_call: TRBJ1-1
cdr3_aa: CASTRGQGTEAFF
cdr3_nt: TGTGCCAGCACCCGCGGACAAGGCACTGAAGCTTTCTTT

v_call: TRBV25-1
d_call: .
clone_size: .
j_call: TRBJ1-6
cdr3_aa: CASSEYNSPLHF
cdr3_nt: TGTGCCAGCAGTGAATATAATTCACCCCTCCACTTT

v_call: TRBV6-5
d_call: .
clone_size: .
j_call: TRBJ1-1
cdr3_aa: CASSYGGRRGTEAFF
cdr3_nt: TGTGCCAGCAGTTACGGTGGCAGGCGTGGCACTGAAGCTTTCTTT

v_call: TRBV27
d_call: .
clone_size: .
j_call: TRBJ2-3
cdr3_aa: CASRLSGLGTDTQYF
cdr3_nt: TGTGCCAGCAGACTTAGCGGTCTAGGCACAGATACGCAGTATTTT

v_call: TRBV7-2
d_call: .
clone_size: .
j_call: TRBJ1-6
cdr3_aa: CASSFGNSPLHF
cdr3_nt: TGTGCCAGCAGCTTCGGCAATTCACCCCTCCACTTT

v_call: TRBV29-1
d_call: .
clone_size: .
j_call: TRBJ2-5
cdr3_aa: CSVVEGLETQYF
cdr3_nt: TGCAGCGTTGTTGAGGGGTTGGAGACCCAGTACTTC

v_call: TRBV18
d_call: TRBD1
clone_size: .
j_call: TRBJ1-2
cdr3_aa: CASSPVGQGSNYGYTF
cdr3_nt: TGTGCCAGCTCACCAGTGGGACAGGGGTCTAACTATGGCTACACCTTC

v_call: TRBV19
d_call: .
clone_size: .
j_call: TRBJ2-1
cdr3_aa: CASRVALSSYNEQFF
cdr3_nt: TGTGCCAGTAGGGTAGCGCTGAGCTCCTACAATGAGCAGTTCTTC

v_call: TRBV2
d_call: .
clone_size: .
j_call: TRBJ1-5
cdr3_aa: CASGGTESNQPQHF
cdr3_nt: TGTGCCAGCGGGGGGACGGAAAGCAATCAGCCCCAGCATTTT

v_call: TRBV9
d_call: .
clone_size: .
j_call: TRBJ1-2
cdr3_aa: CASSAGIQGNYGYTF
cdr3_nt: TGTGCCAGCAGCGCAGGCATACAGGGTAACTATGGCTACACCTTC

v_call: TRBV6-5
d_call: TRBD2
clone_size: .
j_call: TRBJ2-2
cdr3_aa: CASRVELAATGELFF
cdr3_nt: TGTGCCAGCAGGGTGGAGCTAGCGGCCACCGGGGAGCTGTTTTTT

v_call: TRBV6-5
d_call: TRBD1
clone_size: few
j_call: TRBJ1-2
cdr3_aa: CASSKPGQGSGGYTF
cdr3_nt: TGTGCCAGCAGTAAGCCGGGACAGGGTTCGGGTGGCTACACCTTC

v_call: TRBV6-2/TRBV6-3
d_call: .
clone_size: .
j_call: TRBJ2-1
cdr3_aa: CASSTFTGVYNEQFF
cdr3_nt: TGTGCCAGCAGTACCTTTACTGGGGTCTACAATGAGCAGTTCTTC

v_call: TRBV30
d_call: TRBD2
clone_size: .
j_call: TRBJ2-3
cdr3_aa: CAWSGERGTSTDTQYF
cdr3_nt: TGTGCCTGGAGTGGGGAGCGGGGGACGAGCACAGATACGCAGTATTTT

v_call: TRBV6-5
d_call: TRBD1
clone_size: .
j_call: TRBJ1-5
cdr3_aa: CASSLGGQSNQPQHF
cdr3_nt: TGTGCCAGCAGCTTGGGGGGACAGAGCAATCAGCCCCAGCATTTT

v_call: TRBV7-3
d_call: .
clone_size: .
j_call: TRBJ2-1
cdr3_aa: CASSSGTSYNEQFF
cdr3_nt: TGTGCCAGCAGCTCCGGGACCTCCTACAATGAGCAGTTCTTC

v_call: TRBV28
d_call: .
clone_size: .
j_call: TRBJ1-1
cdr3_aa: CASSLRAEAFF
cdr3_nt: TGTGCCAGCAGTTTACGGGCAGAAGCTTTCTTT

v_call: TRBV3-1/TRBV3-2
d_call: .
clone_size: .
j_call: TRBJ1-2
cdr3_aa: CASSQGSSLYGYTF
cdr3_nt: TGTGCCAGCAGCCAAGGAAGCAGCCTCTATGGCTACACCTTC